This TCR beta chain was captured in a study of cytomegalovirus exposure and HLA in healthy donors. PCR involved 60 Vbeta and 13 Jbeta primers. The protocol was immunoSEQ multiplex PCR, while the TCRdb copy is restricted to in-frame clones and leaves out a portion. The sample lists over 100,000 clones, roughly 60% occurring once. This clone was recorded a few times. What it binds is not known. CDR1 and CDR2 from the germline V gene are SGHTA and FQGTGA. The CDR3 is 14 residues long. V was clipped by 5 bases and J by 5 bases; unmatched bases: 6. Study-wide results and caveats: Reported results showed that the classifier diagnosed cytomegalovirus status with high specificity and sensitivity. Per a prior analysis, the majority of TCR beta V segments were productive roughly 90% or roughly 30% of the time.

Sequencing was performed on PBMCs. The chain couples TRBV7-3 to TRBJ2-5; 9 positions agree with TRBD2. This clonotype originated in a man aged 35 to 55 in good health and CMV-seropositive. CDR3 protein: CASSASGAVETQYF. CDR3 sequence (DNA): TGTGCCAGCAGCGCTAGCGGGGCAGTTGAGACCCAGTACTTC.